Only one count was recorded for the clone carrying this TCR beta chain. The protocol was immunoSEQ multiplex PCR, while the TCRdb copy is restricted to in-frame clones and leaves out a portion. The data hold over 2,500 clones, with around 97% observed a single time. These data come from a study of T cells and Merkel cell carcinoma outcomes. V lost 1 base and J lost 9, with 13 bases in between. This CDR3 is 15 amino acids long. Germline V gene sequence: CDR1 SGHTA, CDR2 FQGTGA. The origin of this receptor is a human donor with Merkel cell carcinoma. The sequencing sample was made of tumor tissue from Merkel cell carcinoma. The gene calls are TRBV7-3 and TRBJ1-6; D may be TRBD1 (6 bases). This chain's CDR3 is CASSLRQGSSSPLHF. CDR3 coding DNA: TGTGCCAGCAGCTTAAGGCAGGGGTCATCTTCACCCCTCCACTTT.